The clone carrying this T cell receptor (beta chain) was detected a few times. What it binds is unknown. The germline CDR1 and CDR2 sequences are SEHNR and FQNEAQ (reference sequence). Trimming took 5 bases from V and 6 from J, leaving 17 bases between them. The CDR3 is 16 residues long. These data are taken from a study of T-cell memory formation after mild COVID-19. Study-wide results and caveats: The pre-infection memory compartment contained some responding clones, suggesting cross-reactive memory joined.

TCRdb passed the 5' RACE reads through MiXCR, listing each CDR3 protein once. Of over 250,000 distinct CDR3 sequences in the sample, approximately 15% were seen once. V and J are TRBV7-9 and TRBJ1-6, with D uncertain. The source material was PBMCs or a T cell subset sorted from them (not recorded which). This clonotype was obtained from a young man who had mild COVID-19 (a few samples of this study predate the infection). Cell type and time point are not known. The CDR3 is CASSPWGAKFNSPLHF. CDR3 nucleotide sequence: TGTGCCAGCAGCCCCTGGGGAGCGAAGTTTAATTCACCCCTCCACTTT. Together with reference TRBV7-9 and TRBJ1-6, the CDR3 gives the full variable domain: DTGVSQNPRHKITKRGQNVTFRCDPISEHNRLYWYRQTLGQGPEFLTYFQNEAQLEKSRLLSDRFSAERPKGSFSTLEIQRTEQGDSAMYLCASSPWGAKFNSPLHFGNGTRLTVT.